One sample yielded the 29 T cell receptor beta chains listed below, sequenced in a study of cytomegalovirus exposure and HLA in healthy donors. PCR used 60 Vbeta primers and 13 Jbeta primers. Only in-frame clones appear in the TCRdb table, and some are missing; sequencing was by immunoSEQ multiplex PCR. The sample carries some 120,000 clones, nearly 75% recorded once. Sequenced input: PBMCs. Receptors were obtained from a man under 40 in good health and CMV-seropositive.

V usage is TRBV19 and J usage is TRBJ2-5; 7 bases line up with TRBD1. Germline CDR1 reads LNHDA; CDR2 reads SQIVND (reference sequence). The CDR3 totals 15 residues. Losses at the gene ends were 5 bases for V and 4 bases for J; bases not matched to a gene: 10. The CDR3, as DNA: TGTGCCAGTAGTGTCCCGACAGGGTTTGGAGAGACCCAGTACTTC. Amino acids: CASSVPTGFGETQYF.

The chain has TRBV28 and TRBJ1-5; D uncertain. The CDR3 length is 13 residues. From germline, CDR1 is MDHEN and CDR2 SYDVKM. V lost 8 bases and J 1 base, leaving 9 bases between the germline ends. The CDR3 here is CASAGSSNQPQHF. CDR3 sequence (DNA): TGTGCCAGCGCAGGCTCGAGCAATCAGCCCCAGCATTTT.

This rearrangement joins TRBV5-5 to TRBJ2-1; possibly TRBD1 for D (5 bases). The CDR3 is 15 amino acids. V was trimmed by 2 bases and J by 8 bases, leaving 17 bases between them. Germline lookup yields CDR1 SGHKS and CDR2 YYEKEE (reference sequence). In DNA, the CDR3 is TGTGCCAGCAGCTTTCGTGTAAGCAGGGAAGATGAGCAGTTCTTC. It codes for CASSFRVSREDEQFF.

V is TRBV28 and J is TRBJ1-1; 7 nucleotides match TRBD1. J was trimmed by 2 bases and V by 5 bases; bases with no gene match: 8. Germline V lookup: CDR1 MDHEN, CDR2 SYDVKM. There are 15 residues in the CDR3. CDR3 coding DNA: TGTGCCAGCAGTCTCCCTCGGACAGGTAACACTGAAGCTTTCTTT. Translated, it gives CASSLPRTGNTEAFF.

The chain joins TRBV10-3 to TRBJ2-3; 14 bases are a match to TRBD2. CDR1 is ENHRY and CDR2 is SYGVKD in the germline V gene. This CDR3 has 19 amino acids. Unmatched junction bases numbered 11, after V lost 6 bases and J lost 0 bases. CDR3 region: CAISLKGTSGGGSTDTQYF. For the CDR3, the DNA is TGTGCCATCAGCTTGAAAGGGACTAGCGGGGGCGGAAGCACAGATACGCAGTATTTT.

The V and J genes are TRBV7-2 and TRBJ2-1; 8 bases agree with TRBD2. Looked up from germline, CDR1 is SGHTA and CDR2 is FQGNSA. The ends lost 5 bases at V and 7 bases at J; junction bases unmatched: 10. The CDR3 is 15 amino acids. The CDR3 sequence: CASSIGGAGGNEQFF. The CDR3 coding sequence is TGTGCCAGCAGCATAGGCGGTGCGGGGGGAAATGAGCAGTTCTTC.

The CDR3 coding sequence is TGTGCCAGCAGTTTACAGGGGGCAGAGCAGTACTTC. It specifies CASSLQGAEQYF. This sequence joins TRBV27 and TRBJ2-5, with 8 bases aligning to TRBD1. Losses at the gene ends were 2 bases for V and 11 bases for J; bases not matched to a gene: 4. The CDR3 runs 12 residues. The germline V gene has CDR1 MNHEY and CDR2 SMNVEV (reference sequence).

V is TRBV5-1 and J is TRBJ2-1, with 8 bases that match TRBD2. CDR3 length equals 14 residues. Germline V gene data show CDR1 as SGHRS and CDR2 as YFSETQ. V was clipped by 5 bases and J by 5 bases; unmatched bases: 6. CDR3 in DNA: TGCGCCAGCAGAGGACTAGCTGCGCACAATGAGCAGTTCTTC. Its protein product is CASRGLAAHNEQFF.

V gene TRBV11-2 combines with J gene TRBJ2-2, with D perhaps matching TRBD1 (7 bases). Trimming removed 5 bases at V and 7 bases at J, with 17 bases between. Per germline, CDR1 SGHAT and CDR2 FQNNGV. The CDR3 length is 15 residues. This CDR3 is CASSTWRGQGGELFF. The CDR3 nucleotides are TGTGCCAGCAGCACCTGGAGGGGGCAGGGCGGGGAGCTGTTTTTT.

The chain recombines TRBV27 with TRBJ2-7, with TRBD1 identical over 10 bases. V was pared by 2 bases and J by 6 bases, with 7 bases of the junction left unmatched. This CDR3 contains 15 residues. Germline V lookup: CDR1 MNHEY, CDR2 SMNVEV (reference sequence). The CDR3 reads CASSLDRGPVSEQYF. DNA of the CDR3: TGTGCCAGCAGTTTAGACAGGGGGCCAGTAAGCGAGCAGTACTTC.

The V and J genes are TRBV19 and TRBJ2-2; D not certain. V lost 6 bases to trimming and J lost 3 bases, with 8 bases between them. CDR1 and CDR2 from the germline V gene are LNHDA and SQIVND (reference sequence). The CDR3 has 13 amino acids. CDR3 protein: CASSQVYTGELFF. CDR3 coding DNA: TGTGCCAGTAGCCAGGTCTACACCGGGGAGCTGTTTTTT.

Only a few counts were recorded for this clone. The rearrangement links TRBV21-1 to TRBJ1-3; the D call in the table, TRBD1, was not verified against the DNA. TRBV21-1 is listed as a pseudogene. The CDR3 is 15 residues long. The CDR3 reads CASSQGNRRGNTIYF. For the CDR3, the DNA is TGTGCCAGCAGCCAGGGTAACAGGCGTGGAAACACCATATATTTT.

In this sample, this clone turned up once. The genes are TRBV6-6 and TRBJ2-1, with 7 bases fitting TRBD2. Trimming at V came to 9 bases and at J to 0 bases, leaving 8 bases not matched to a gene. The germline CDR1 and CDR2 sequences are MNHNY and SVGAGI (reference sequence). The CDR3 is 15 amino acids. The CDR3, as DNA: TGTGCCAGATCGAAGCGGGGCAGCTCCTACAATGAGCAGTTCTTC. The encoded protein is CARSKRGSSYNEQFF.

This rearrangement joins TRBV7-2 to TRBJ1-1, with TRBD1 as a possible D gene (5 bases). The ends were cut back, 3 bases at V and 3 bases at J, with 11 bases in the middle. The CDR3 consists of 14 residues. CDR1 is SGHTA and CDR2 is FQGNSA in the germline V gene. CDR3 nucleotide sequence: TGTGCCAGCAGCTTCTCCCCGGGGGACACTGAAGCTTTCTTT. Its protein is CASSFSPGDTEAFF.

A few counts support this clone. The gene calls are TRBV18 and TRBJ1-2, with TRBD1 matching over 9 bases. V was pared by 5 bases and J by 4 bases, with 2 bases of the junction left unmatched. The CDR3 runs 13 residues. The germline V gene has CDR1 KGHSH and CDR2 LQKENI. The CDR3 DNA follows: TGTGCCAGCTCAGAGGGACAGGGCTATGGCTACACCTTC. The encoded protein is CASSEGQGYGYTF.

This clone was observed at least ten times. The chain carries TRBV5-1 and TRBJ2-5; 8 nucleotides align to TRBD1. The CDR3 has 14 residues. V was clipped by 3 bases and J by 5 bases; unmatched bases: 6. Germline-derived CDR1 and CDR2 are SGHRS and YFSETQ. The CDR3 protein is CASSWQGARETQYF. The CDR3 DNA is TGCGCCAGCAGCTGGCAGGGGGCTCGGGAGACCCAGTACTTC.

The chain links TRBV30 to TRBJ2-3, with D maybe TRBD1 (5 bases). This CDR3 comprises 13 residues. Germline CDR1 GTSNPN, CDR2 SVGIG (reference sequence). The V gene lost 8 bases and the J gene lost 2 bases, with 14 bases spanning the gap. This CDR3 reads CAVQGSATDTQYF. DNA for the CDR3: TGTGCCGTCCAGGGATCTGCCACAGATACGCAGTATTTT. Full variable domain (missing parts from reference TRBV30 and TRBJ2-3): SQTIHQWPATLVQPVGSPLSLECTVEGTSNPNLYWYRQAAGRGLQLLFYSVGIGQISSEVPQNLSASRPQDRQFILSSKKLLLSDSGFYLCAVQGSATDTQYFGPGTRLTVL.

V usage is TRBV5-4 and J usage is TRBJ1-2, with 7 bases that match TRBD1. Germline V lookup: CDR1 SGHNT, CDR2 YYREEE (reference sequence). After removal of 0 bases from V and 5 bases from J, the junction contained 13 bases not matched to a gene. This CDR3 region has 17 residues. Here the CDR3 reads CASSLEVAGGAAYGYTF. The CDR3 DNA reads TGTGCCAGCAGCTTGGAGGTCGCAGGGGGTGCGGCGTATGGCTACACCTTC.

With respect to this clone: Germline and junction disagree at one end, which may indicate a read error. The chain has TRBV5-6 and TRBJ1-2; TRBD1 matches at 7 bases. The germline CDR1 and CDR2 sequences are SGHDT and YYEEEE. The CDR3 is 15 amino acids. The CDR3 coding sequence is TGTGCCAGCAGCTTGGGTCTCCAGGGGGGCTATGGCTACCCCTTC. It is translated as CASSLGLQGGYGYPF. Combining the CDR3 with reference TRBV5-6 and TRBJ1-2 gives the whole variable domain DAGVTQSPTHLIKTRGQQVTLRCSPKSGHDTVSWYQQALGQGPQFIFQYYEEEERQRGNFPDRFSGHQFPNYSSELNVNALLLGDSALYLCASSLGLQGGYGYPFGSGTRLTVV.

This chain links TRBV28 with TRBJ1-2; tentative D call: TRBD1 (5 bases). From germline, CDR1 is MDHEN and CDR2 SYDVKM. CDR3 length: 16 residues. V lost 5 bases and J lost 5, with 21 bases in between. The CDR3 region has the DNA TGTGCCAGCAGTCCCCCCAGCGCAGGGAGGCGGTATGGCTACACCTTC. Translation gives CASSPPSAGRRYGYTF.

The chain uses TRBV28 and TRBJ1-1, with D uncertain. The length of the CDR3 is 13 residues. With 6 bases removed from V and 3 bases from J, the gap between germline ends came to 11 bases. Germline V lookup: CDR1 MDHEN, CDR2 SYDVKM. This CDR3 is CASSPMSYTEAFF. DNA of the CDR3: TGTGCCAGCAGCCCCATGAGCTACACTGAAGCTTTCTTT.

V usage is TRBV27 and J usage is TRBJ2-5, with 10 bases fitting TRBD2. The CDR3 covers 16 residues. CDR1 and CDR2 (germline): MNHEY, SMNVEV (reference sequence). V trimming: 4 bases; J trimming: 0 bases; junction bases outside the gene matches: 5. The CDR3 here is CASSWSGGAYQETQYF. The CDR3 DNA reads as TGTGCCAGCAGTTGGAGCGGGGGGGCGTACCAAGAGACCCAGTACTTC.

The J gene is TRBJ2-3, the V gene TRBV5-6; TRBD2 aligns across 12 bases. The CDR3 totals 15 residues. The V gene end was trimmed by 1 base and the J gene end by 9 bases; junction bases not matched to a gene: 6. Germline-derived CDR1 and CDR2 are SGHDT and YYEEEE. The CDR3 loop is CASSLMASGGDTQYF. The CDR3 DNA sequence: TGTGCCAGCAGCTTGATGGCTAGCGGGGGGGACACGCAGTATTTT.

The CDR3 nucleotides are TGTGCCAGCATCCACTCCGGGACTAGCGGTTACAATGAGCAGTTCTTC. It specifies CASIHSGTSGYNEQFF. V gene TRBV11-2 combines with J gene TRBJ2-1, with 11 bases aligning to TRBD2. The junction had 9 bases not matched to a gene; V was cut back by 7 bases and J by 4 bases. The CDR3 length is 16 residues. Germline lookup yields CDR1 SGHAT and CDR2 FQNNGV.

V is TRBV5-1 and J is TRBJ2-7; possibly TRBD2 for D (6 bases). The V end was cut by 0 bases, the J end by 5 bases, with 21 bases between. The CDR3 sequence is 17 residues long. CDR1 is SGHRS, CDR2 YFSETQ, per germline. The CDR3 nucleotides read TGCGCCAGCAGCTTGGTCGGGGTCGGGGCGGGGACCCACGAGCAGTACTTC. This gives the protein CASSLVGVGAGTHEQYF.

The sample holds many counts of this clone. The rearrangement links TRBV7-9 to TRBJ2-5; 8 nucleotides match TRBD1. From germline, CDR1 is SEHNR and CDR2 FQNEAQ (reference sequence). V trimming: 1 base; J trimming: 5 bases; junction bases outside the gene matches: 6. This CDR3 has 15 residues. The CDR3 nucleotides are TGTGCCAGCAGCTTAGTGGACAGGGTTGGGGAGACCCAGTACTTC. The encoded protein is CASSLVDRVGETQYF. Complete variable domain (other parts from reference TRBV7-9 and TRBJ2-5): DTGVSQNPRHKITKRGQNVTFRCDPISEHNRLYWYRQTLGQGPEFLTYFQNEAQLEKSRLLSDRFSAERPKGSFSTLEIQRTEQGDSAMYLCASSLVDRVGETQYFGPGTRLLVL.

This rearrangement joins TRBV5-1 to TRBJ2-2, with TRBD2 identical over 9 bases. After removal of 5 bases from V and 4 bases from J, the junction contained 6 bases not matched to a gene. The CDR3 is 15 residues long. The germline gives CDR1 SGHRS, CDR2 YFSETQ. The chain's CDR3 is CASRAGTSSTGELFF. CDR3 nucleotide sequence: TGCGCCAGCAGAGCCGGGACTAGCAGCACCGGGGAGCTGTTTTTT.

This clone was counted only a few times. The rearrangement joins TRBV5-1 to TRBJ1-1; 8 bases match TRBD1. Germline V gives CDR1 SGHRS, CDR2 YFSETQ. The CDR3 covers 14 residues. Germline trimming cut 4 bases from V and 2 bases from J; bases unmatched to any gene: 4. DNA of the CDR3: TGCGCCAGCAGCCCCGGACAGGGCAACACTGAAGCTTTCTTT. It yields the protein CASSPGQGNTEAFF.

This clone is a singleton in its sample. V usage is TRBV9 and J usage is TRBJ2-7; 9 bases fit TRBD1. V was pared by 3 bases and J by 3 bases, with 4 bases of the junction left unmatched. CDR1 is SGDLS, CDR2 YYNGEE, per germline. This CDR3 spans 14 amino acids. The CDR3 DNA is TGTGCCAGCAGCGGGACGACAGGGGGCTACGAGCAGTACTTC. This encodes CASSGTTGGYEQYF.